These T cell receptor beta chains were read from a single sample in a study of identical twins. TCRdb reprocessed the 5' RACE reads with MiXCR, giving one entry per CDR3 protein. The table includes 1.5 million to 2 million distinct CDR3 sequences, about 32% detected once. What was sequenced was cord blood. These receptors originate from a newborn girl in good health. The CDR3 runs from the conserved cysteine through the conserved F or W.

TRBV3-1	CASSQGLLAGGYQETQYF
TRBV10-2	CASSDYFGYEQYF
TRBV6-7	CASSYPGTRRGNHPQHF
TRBV2	CASRAPSKLYGYTF
TRBV5-1	CASSPGRHMALHF
TRBV9	CASSVALRAGRDTQYF
TRBV9	CASSVEGSVAYNEQFF
TRBV7-2	CASTREAAYNEQIF
TRBV27	CASSLCAGEVTQYF
TRBV18	CASSLREQREKLFF
TRBV7-2	CASSLPERGLYQETQYF
TRBV5-6	CASSLTRRLNTEAFF
TRBV25-1	CASSDSLRRGPGANVLTF
TRBV4-2	CASSPRLAGGAGELFF
TRBV20-1	CSARGGGRASVFSNHPQHF
TRBV20-1	CSARVLTGLSTGDYNEQFF
TRBV29-1	CSVETSTGYGYTF
TRBV21-1	CASSKGRMNTEAFF
TRBV6-4	CASSAQGRGPNYGYTF
TRBV20-1	CSARQGGRGEKLFF
TRBV29-1	CSVSGGSGYTF
TRBV28	CASSSPGQVNTEAFF
TRBV27	CASSLRAGGFPYF
TRBV2	CASSERRKQSGETQYF
TRBV6-5	CASTDMGFGGYTF
TRBV10-1	CASSEQGWTEAFF
TRBV12-3/TRBV12-4	CASSFSAERGQETQYF
TRBV28	CASEGLLDPSYEQYF
TRBV29-1	CSVELAGGYNEQYF
TRBV7-8	CASSLAGATGNNSPLHF
TRBV6-5	CASSYRGRQNTEAFF
TRBV16	CASSQPGQGMNQPQHF
TRBV27	CASSVFLGGYEQYF
TRBV7-2	CASRELAAAGELFF
TRBV6-6	CASSYEVGLAGSEQYF
TRBV7-2	CASSHSTGASSGNIIYF
TRBV6-5	CASRTQGTGVETQFF
TRBV29-1	CSSGAEIKMDTQYF
TRBV6-5	CASSYTYRGPAYNEQFF
TRBV5-4	CASSLSQGNIQYF
TRBV15	CATSSSGQGGTEAFF
TRBV25-1	CASSARDLSYNEQFF